This TCR beta chain emerged from a study of cytomegalovirus exposure and HLA in healthy donors. Points on this clone: Its cognate antigen is unknown.

PCR amplification relied on 60 Vbeta primers (plus 13 Jbeta primers). Sequencing used immunoSEQ multiplex PCR; TCRdb keeps in-frame clones, though not all of them. The table has under 200,000 clones, around three quarters seen once. General study points: Fewer N-insertions (relative to the approximately 700-donor mean) were reportedly seen in an Asian-associated ancestry cluster in a later analysis. Upon later analysis, HLA-associated TCR beta chains proved more clonally expanded than other, equally common chains.

The source of this sequence is a middle-aged man in good health and CMV-seropositive. Sequencing was done on a sample of PBMCs.

The CDR3 nucleotides are TGTGCCAGTAGTATAAACAGGGTCCCAGATACGCAGTATTTT. It codes for CASSINRVPDTQYF. The J gene is TRBJ2-3, the V gene TRBV19; a weak D match, TRBD1 (6 bases). Trimming cost V 2 bases and J 4 bases, with 10 bases left between them. This CDR3 has 14 amino acids. CDR1 and CDR2 from the germline V gene are LNHDA and SQIVND (reference sequence).